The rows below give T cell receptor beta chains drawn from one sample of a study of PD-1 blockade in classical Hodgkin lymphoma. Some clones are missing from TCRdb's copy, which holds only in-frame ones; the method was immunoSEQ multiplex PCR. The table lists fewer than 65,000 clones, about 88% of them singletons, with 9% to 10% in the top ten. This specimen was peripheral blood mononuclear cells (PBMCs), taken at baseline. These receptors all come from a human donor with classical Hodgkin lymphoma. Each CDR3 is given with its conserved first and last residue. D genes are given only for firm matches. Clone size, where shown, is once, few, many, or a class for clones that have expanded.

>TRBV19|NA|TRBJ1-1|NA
CASRRGWTEAFF
TGTGCCAGTCGTCGGGGTTGGACTGAAGCTTTCTTT
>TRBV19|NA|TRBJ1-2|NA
CASSILSGDLVGYTF
TGTGCCAGTAGTATACTATCGGGCGACCTGGTTGGCTACACCTTC
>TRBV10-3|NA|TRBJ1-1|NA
CAISEQTGRVEAFF
TGTGCCATCAGTGAGCAGACAGGTCGGGTTGAAGCTTTCTTT
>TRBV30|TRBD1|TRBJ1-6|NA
CAGAGQGNSPLHF
TGTGCCGGCGCTGGACAGGGAAATTCACCCCTCCACTTT
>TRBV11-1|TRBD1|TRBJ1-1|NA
CASSKGQGANTEAFF
TGTGCCAGCAGCAAGGGACAGGGGGCGAACACTGAAGCTTTCTTT
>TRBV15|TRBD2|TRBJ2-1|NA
CATSRGAGGNEQFF
TGTGCCACCAGCAGAGGTGCGGGGGGCAATGAGCAGTTCTTC
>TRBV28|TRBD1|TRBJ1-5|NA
CASSPGQGGYQPQHF
TGTGCCAGCAGTCCGGGACAGGGTGGTTATCAGCCCCAGCATTTT
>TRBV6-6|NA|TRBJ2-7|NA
CASRHTSTGYEQYF
TGTGCCAGCAGACACACTAGCACCGGCTACGAGCAGTACTTC
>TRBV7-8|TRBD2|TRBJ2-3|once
CASSLESGGLADTTDTQYF
TGTGCCAGCAGCTTAGAATCGGGGGGTCTAGCGGACACCACAGATACGCAGTATTTT
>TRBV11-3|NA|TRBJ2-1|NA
CASSLNWGSYNEQFF
TGTGCCAGCAGCTTAAACTGGGGATCCTACAATGAGCAGTTCTTC
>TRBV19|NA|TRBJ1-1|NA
CASSLRYREGNTEAFF
TGTGCCAGTAGTCTAAGATACAGGGAGGGGAACACTGAAGCTTTCTTT
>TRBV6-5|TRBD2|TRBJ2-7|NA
CASSSWTSGSYEQYF
TGTGCCAGCAGTTCCTGGACTAGCGGGAGTTACGAGCAGTACTTC
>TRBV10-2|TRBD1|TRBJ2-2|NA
CASSLGQGSTGELFF
TGCGCCAGCAGCCTGGGACAGGGATCTACCGGGGAGCTGTTTTTT
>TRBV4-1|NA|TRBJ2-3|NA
CASSQGSSTDTQYF
TGCGCCAGCAGCCAAGGTAGTAGCACAGATACGCAGTATTTT
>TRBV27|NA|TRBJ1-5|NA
CASSLYVNQPQHF
TGTGCCAGCAGTTTATACGTCAATCAGCCCCAGCATTTT
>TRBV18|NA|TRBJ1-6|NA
CASSPTGGNSPLHF
TGTGCCAGCTCACCAACGGGGGGAAATTCACCCCTCCACTTT
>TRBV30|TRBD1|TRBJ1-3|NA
CAWSVSYSGTAGNTIYF
TGTGCCTGGAGTGTTTCCTACTCCGGGACAGCCGGAAACACCATATATTTT
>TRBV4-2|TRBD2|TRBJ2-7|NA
CASSPSSGRGYEQYF
TGTGCCAGCAGCCCATCTAGCGGGAGGGGCTACGAGCAGTACTTC
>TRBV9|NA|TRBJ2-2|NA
CASSVGFRGERELFF
TGTGCCAGCAGCGTAGGATTCAGGGGGGAGCGGGAGCTGTTTTTT
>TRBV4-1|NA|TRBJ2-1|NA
CASSRETRDEQFF
TGCGCCAGCAGCCGAGAAACACGGGATGAGCAGTTCTTC
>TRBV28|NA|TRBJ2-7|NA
CASRRNTGKYF
TGTGCCAGCAGGCGCAATACGGGGAAGTACTTC
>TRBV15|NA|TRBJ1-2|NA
CATSRAGLGYDRYGYTF
TGTGCCACCAGCAGAGCCGGACTGGGTTACGACCGCTATGGCTACACCTTC
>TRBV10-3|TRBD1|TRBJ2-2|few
CAMRDRGETGELFF
TGTGCCATGAGGGACAGGGGGGAAACCGGGGAGCTGTTTTTT
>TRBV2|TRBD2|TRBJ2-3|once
CASGLAPSGSVSDTQYF
TGTGCCAGCGGCTTAGCCCCTAGCGGGAGTGTGTCAGATACGCAGTATTTT
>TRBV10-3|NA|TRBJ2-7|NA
CAITGPDYEQYF
TGTGCCATCACCGGGCCGGACTACGAGCAGTACTTC
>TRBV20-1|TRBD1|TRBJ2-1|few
CSARGQGQFF
TGCAGTGCGCGGGGACAGGGACAGTTCTTC
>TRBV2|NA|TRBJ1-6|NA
CASSEPGESNSPLHF
TGTGCCAGCAGTGAACCGGGGGAATCAAATTCACCCCTCCACTTT
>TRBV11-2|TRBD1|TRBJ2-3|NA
CASSINRGFGTDTQYF
TGTGCCAGCAGCATAAACAGGGGTTTTGGGACAGATACGCAGTATTTT
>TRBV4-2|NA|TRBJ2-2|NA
CASSQGGGELFF
TGTGCCAGCAGCCAAGGAGGCGGGGAGCTGTTTTTT
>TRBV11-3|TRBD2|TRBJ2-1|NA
CASSLGTSGALEGRNEQFF
TGTGCCAGCAGCTTAGGGACTAGCGGGGCCTTGGAGGGGCGCAATGAGCAGTTCTTC
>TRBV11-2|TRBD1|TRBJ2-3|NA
CASRHSGTGMADTQYF
TGTGCCAGCAGACACTCCGGGACAGGGATGGCAGATACGCAGTATTTT
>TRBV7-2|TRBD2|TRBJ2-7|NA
CASSYSGTSGGEQYF
TGTGCCAGCAGCTACTCTGGGACTAGCGGGGGCGAGCAGTACTTC
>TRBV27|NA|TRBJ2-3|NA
CASSPTRTRSTDTQYF
TGTGCCAGCAGTCCCACCCGGACACGGAGCACAGATACGCAGTATTTT
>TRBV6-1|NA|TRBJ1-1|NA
CASSEAFYRSGNLGTEAFF
TGTGCCAGCAGTGAAGCTTTCTATCGATCGGGAAACTTAGGGACTGAAGCTTTCTTT
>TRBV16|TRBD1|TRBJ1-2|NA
CASSPGQGIHYGYTF
TGTGCCAGCAGCCCAGGACAGGGCATCCACTATGGCTACACCTTC
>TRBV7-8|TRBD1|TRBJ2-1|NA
CASSFDRDNEQFF
TGTGCCAGCAGCTTCGACAGGGACAATGAGCAGTTCTTC
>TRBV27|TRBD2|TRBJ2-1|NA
CASSKGTSGRFNEQFF
TGTGCCAGCAGTAAAGGGACTAGCGGGAGATTCAATGAGCAGTTCTTC
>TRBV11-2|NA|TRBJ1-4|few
CASSLSEKLFF
TGTGCCAGCAGCTTGAGTGAAAAACTGTTTTTT
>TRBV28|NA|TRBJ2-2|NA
CASIRDPNTGELFF
TGTGCCAGCATCCGGGACCCGAACACCGGGGAGCTGTTTTTT
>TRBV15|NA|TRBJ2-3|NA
CATSRGSGSKDTQYF
TGTGCCACCAGCAGAGGTTCGGGGAGCAAGGATACGCAGTATTTT
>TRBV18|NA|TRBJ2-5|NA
CASSPPMTTGAETQYF
TGTGCCAGCTCACCACCGATGACGACAGGCGCGGAGACCCAGTACTTC
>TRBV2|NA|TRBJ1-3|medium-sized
CASSVGFTTGNTIYF
TGTGCCAGCAGTGTCGGATTCACAACGGGAAACACCATATATTTT